This is a list of T cell receptor beta chains from one sample in a study of response to subunit inactivated influenza vaccine. TCRdb reprocessed the RT-PCR reads with MiXCR, giving one entry per CDR3 protein. The sample shows 650,000 to 800,000 distinct CDR3 sequences, less than 20% of them seen only once. The starting material was PBMCs from blood, obtained more than 4 days after vaccination. The receptors derive from a man in his fifties or sixties who received an inactivated influenza vaccine. The CDR3 runs from the conserved cysteine through the conserved F or W. D genes are given only for firm matches. Not all rows give a size; the values are once, few, many and, for expanded clones, a class.

15 | few | TRBJ2-1 | TRBD2 | TRBV10-3 | CAIGSGVSSYNEQFF | TGTGCCATAGGGAGCGGGGTGAGCTCCTACAATGAGCAGTTCTTC
12 | NA | TRBJ2-5 | NA | TRBV6-5 | CASSDYRETQYF | TGTGCCAGCAGTGATTATCGGGAGACCCAGTACTTC
15 | many | TRBJ2-3 | TRBD1 | TRBV5-1 | CASSLAGQGADTQYF | TGCGCCAGCAGCTTGGCCGGACAGGGGGCAGATACGCAGTATTTT
13 | many | TRBJ2-1 | NA | TRBV12-3/TRBV12-4 | CASSYGTTNEQFF | TGTGCCAGCAGTTATGGGACCACCAATGAGCAGTTCTTC
14 | many | TRBJ1-1 | NA | TRBV12-3/TRBV12-4 | CASYHRTMNTEAFF | TGTGCCAGCTATCACCGGACGATGAACACTGAAGCTTTCTTT
17 | NA | TRBJ2-3 | NA | TRBV11-2 | CASSLVPGFSSTDTQYF | TGTGCCAGCAGCTTAGTTCCGGGATTCTCTAGCACAGATACGCAGTATTTT
17 | few | TRBJ2-5 | TRBD2 | TRBV10-2 | CASSEGTSAWGQETQYF | TGCGCCAGCAGTGAGGGGACTAGCGCCTGGGGGCAAGAGACCCAGTACTTC
16 | few | TRBJ2-7 | TRBD1 | TRBV6-1 | CASRATGQPRSYEQYF | TGTGCCAGCAGAGCAACGGGACAGCCAAGGTCCTACGAGCAGTACTTC
14 | NA | TRBJ2-7 | TRBD1 | TRBV4-1 | CASSQGGQGTEQYF | TGCGCCAGCAGCCAAGGGGGACAGGGCACAGAGCAGTACTTC
14 | NA | TRBJ2-2 | NA | TRBV7-2 | CASSLDPGQGELFF | TGTGCCAGCAGCTTAGATCCTGGGCAAGGGGAGCTGTTTTTT
15 | many | TRBJ2-2 | TRBD2 | TRBV12-3/TRBV12-4 | CASSRGGSNTGELFF | TGTGCCAGCAGTCGCGGGGGGTCGAACACCGGGGAGCTGTTTTTT
14 | few | TRBJ1-4 | NA | TRBV6-1 | CASSESTGQRKLFF | TGTGCCAGCAGTGAATCGACAGGTCAGCGAAAACTGTTTTTT
13 | few | TRBJ2-7 | NA | TRBV20-1 | CSAHPERDYEQYF | TGCAGTGCACACCCCGAACGAGATTACGAGCAGTACTTC
11 | NA | TRBJ2-5 | NA | TRBV6-1 | CASNRVETQYF | TGTGCCAGCAATAGGGTCGAGACCCAGTACTTC
20 | NA | TRBJ2-2 | NA | TRBV3-1 | CASSRDPRTGESSNTGELFF | TGTGCCAGCAGCCGAGACCCGAGAACAGGAGAGTCCTCGAACACCGGGGAGCTGTTTTTT
15 | few | TRBJ1-5 | TRBD1 | TRBV4-3 | CASSQVLQGNQPQHF | TGCGCCAGCAGCCAAGTATTACAGGGGAATCAGCCCCAGCATTTT
17 | NA | TRBJ2-3 | NA | TRBV28 | CASSPPSFRLSTDTQYF | TGTGCCAGCAGTCCCCCATCCTTCCGGTTGAGCACAGATACGCAGTATTTT
15 | few | TRBJ2-1 | TRBD2 | TRBV29-1 | CSVAQRLAGEVEQFF | TGCAGCGTTGCCCAGCGACTAGCGGGGGAGGTTGAGCAGTTCTTC
13 | few | TRBJ2-4 | TRBD2 | TRBV6-2/TRBV6-3 | CASRLAGGSIQYF | TGTGCCAGCAGACTAGCGGGGGGCAGCATTCAGTACTTC
15 | NA | TRBJ2-1 | NA | TRBV20-1 | CSASVTRFVVDEQFF | TGCAGTGCTAGTGTTACTAGATTTGTCGTGGATGAGCAGTTCTTC
14 | few | TRBJ1-2 | NA | TRBV12-3/TRBV12-4 | CASSLSWTIYGYTF | TGTGCCAGCAGTTTAAGCTGGACAATCTATGGCTACACCTTC
13 | few | TRBJ2-2 | NA | TRBV9 | CASSVAPSGELFF | TGTGCCAGCAGCGTAGCGCCGTCCGGGGAGCTGTTTTTT
15 | few | TRBJ2-2 | TRBD2 | TRBV4-3 | CASSQDDGRTGELFF | TGCGCCAGCAGCCAAGACGACGGGAGGACCGGGGAGCTGTTTTTT
16 | NA | TRBJ2-5 | TRBD2 | TRBV7-6 | CASSLVAGGTGETQYF | TGTGCCAGCAGCTTAGTAGCGGGGGGCACCGGGGAGACCCAGTACTTC
19 | few | TRBJ2-7 | TRBD2 | TRBV10-3 | CAISESAVIPGLSGYEQYF | TGTGCCATCAGTGAGTCCGCAGTGATACCGGGACTATCTGGCTACGAGCAGTACTTC
12 | few | TRBJ2-2 | NA | TRBV6-5 | CASRTDTGELFF | TGTGCCAGCCGGACAGACACCGGGGAGCTGTTTTTT
15 | few | TRBJ1-1 | NA | TRBV15 | CATSREARRHTEAFF | TGTGCCACCAGCAGAGAGGCTAGAAGGCACACTGAAGCTTTCTTT
15 | few | TRBJ1-6 | NA | TRBV15 | CATSRVGNLNSPLHF | TGTGCCACCAGCAGAGTCGGAAACCTTAATTCACCCCTCCACTTT
17 | NA | TRBJ1-1 | NA | TRBV4-2 | CACSQDSVYRSLTEAFF | TGTGCCTGCAGCCAAGATTCTGTTTACAGGTCCCTTACTGAAGCTTTCTTT
14 | few | TRBJ2-1 | NA | TRBV29-1 | CSVPRGEGGNEQFF | TGCAGCGTCCCCAGGGGGGAGGGGGGCAATGAGCAGTTCTTC
13 | NA | TRBJ2-3 | NA | TRBV6-6 | CASSYSATDTQYF | TGTGCCAGCAGTTACTCGGCTACAGATACGCAGTATTTT
16 | few | TRBJ2-7 | NA | TRBV27 | CASRTITGSTPYEQYF | TGTGCCAGCAGGACGATCACCGGGTCGACCCCCTACGAGCAGTACTTC
11 | NA | TRBJ1-2 | NA | TRBV6-2/TRBV6-3 | CASSHGYGYTF | TGTGCCAGCAGCCACGGGTATGGCTACACCTTC
14 | NA | TRBJ2-3 | NA | TRBV20-1 | CSASRGGDTDTQYF | TGCAGTGCTAGTAGAGGCGGGGACACAGATACGCAGTATTTT
13 | NA | TRBJ2-7 | NA | TRBV12-3/TRBV12-4 | CASSLIEGGKQYF | TGTGCCAGCAGTTTGATTGAGGGGGGTAAGCAGTACTTC
14 | NA | TRBJ2-1 | NA | TRBV6-5 | CASSSVQGSNEQFF | TGTGCCAGCAGTTCCGTACAGGGTAGCAATGAGCAGTTCTTC
16 | NA | TRBJ2-1 | NA | TRBV9 | CASSPLIRTEDNEQFF | TGTGCCAGCAGCCCCCTTATTCGGACTGAGGACAATGAGCAGTTCTTC
15 | few | TRBJ1-6 | NA | TRBV20-1 | CSARDKKGVVSPLHF | TGCAGTGCTAGAGATAAGAAGGGCGTAGTTTCACCCCTCCACTTT
15 | many | TRBJ2-7 | TRBD2 | TRBV29-1 | CSVGIGTSGGYEQYF | TGCAGCGTTGGTATCGGGACTAGCGGGGGCTACGAGCAGTACTTC
15 | NA | TRBJ2-7 | NA | TRBV4-3 | CASSQDHGGGDEQYF | TGCGCCAGCAGCCAAGATCATGGAGGGGGGGACGAGCAGTACTTC
13 | few | TRBJ2-7 | NA | TRBV10-3 | CAITEGRMYEQYF | TGTGCCATCACTGAAGGACGGATGTACGAGCAGTACTTC
15 | NA | TRBJ1-6 | NA | TRBV7-2 | CASSLGGVTNSPLHF | TGTGCCAGCAGCTTAGGCGGGGTGACTAATTCACCCCTCCACTTT
16 | few | TRBJ2-1 | NA | TRBV29-1 | CSVEDGKSTRRYEQFF | TGCAGCGTTGAAGATGGGAAGAGTACCCGACGGTATGAGCAGTTCTTC